Below are 18 T cell receptor beta chains sequenced from a single sample in a study of vaccination and CD4 T cells after COVID-19. These TCRs' antigens remain unknown. The Oncomine TCR Beta short-read assay was applied to DNA of cultured CD4+ T cells. TCRdb analysed the PCR reads with MiXCR anew, one entry per CDR3 protein. Counted here are about 7,400 distinct CDR3 sequences, 50% to 70% occurring once; the ten biggest clones make up under 20%. Noted treatment: roughly ten-day PBMC culture with coronavirus spike peptide pools or control peptides (ViraFEST assay). Sequencing used CD4+ T cells from blood, cultured in vitro. These TCRs come from a human donor who had recovered from COVID-19.

In nucleotides, the CDR3 is TGCAGTGCCCCCGAGGGGGCATCCTACGAGCAGTACTTC. Encoded protein: CSAPEGASYEQYF. This chain joins TRBV20-1 and TRBJ2-7; 7 bases are a match to TRBD1. This CDR3 comprises 13 residues. Germline V gives CDR1 DFQATT, CDR2 SNEGSKA (reference sequence). V was pared by 6 bases and J by 1 base, with 6 bases of the junction left unmatched.

The chain recombines TRBV28 with TRBJ2-2; the D gene is possibly TRBD2 (7 bases). This CDR3 has 14 amino acids. With 4 bases removed from V and 5 bases from J, the gap between germline ends came to 11 bases. The germline V gene has CDR1 MDHEN and CDR2 SYDVKM. CDR3 in amino acids: CASSSGGRTGELFF. Written as DNA, the CDR3 is TGTGCCAGCAGTTCCGGGGGGCGTACCGGGGAGCTGTTTTTT.

The chain recombines TRBV11-3 with TRBJ1-2; D is unresolved. This CDR3 is built from 16 residues. Germline assignment: CDR1 SGHNT and CDR2 YENEEA. V was shortened by 0 bases and J by 3 bases, with 14 bases between the two germline ends. The CDR3 coding sequence is TGTGCCAGCAGCTTAGATGATGGTCACGGGGACTATGGCTACACCTTC. Translated, it gives CASSLDDGHGDYGYTF.

This clonotype was observed a handful of times. This chain links TRBV24-1 with TRBJ2-5; no clear D gene. Trimming took 2 bases from V and 1 from J, leaving 10 bases between them. Looked up from germline, CDR1 is KGHDR and CDR2 is SFDVKD. The CDR3 is 15 amino acids. CDR3 in amino acids: CATSDSTRFQETQYF. CDR3 DNA: TGTGCCACCAGTGATTCCACCCGATTCCAAGAGACCCAGTACTTC.

This clonotype has only a few counts. V is TRBV14 and J is TRBJ2-3, with a weak D call TRBD1 (5 bases). In germline, CDR1 is SGHDN, CDR2 FVKESK. This CDR3 spans 13 amino acids. The V end was cut by 4 bases, the J end by 7 bases, with 12 bases between. CDR3 protein: CASSPLWGHTQYF. DNA for the CDR3: TGTGCCAGCAGCCCCCTCTGGGGCCATACGCAGTATTTT. The variable domain in full, with the rest retrieved from reference TRBV14 and TRBJ2-3, is EAGVTQFPSHSVIEKGQTVTLRCDPISGHDNLYWYRRVMGKEIKFLLHFVKESKQDESGMPNNRFLAERTGGTYSTLKVQPAELEDSGVYFCASSPLWGHTQYFGPGTRLTVL.

Only a few counts were recorded for this clonotype. This chain uses TRBV5-4 with TRBJ1-2, with D uncertain. CDR3 length equals 12 residues. V was shortened by 4 bases and J by 3 bases, with 7 bases between the two germline ends. Germline assignment: CDR1 SGHNT and CDR2 YYREEE (reference sequence). The CDR3 coding sequence is TGTGCCAGCAGCACGAATGACTATGGCTACACCTTC. It yields the protein CASSTNDYGYTF. Combining the CDR3 with reference TRBV5-4 and TRBJ1-2 gives the whole variable domain ETGVTQSPTHLIKTRGQQVTLRCSSQSGHNTVSWYQQALGQGPQFIFQYYREEENGRGNFPPRFSGLQFPNYSSELNVNALELDDSALYLCASSTNDYGYTFGSGTRLTVV.

This chain connects TRBV5-1 to TRBJ2-1, with TRBD1 matching 9 bases. The CDR3 is made up of 14 amino acids. Germline CDR1 reads SGHRS; CDR2 reads YFSETQ. After removal of 4 bases from V and 5 bases from J, the junction contained 4 bases not matched to a gene. DNA for the CDR3: TGCGCCAGCAGCGCACAGGGGGCCGACAATGAGCAGTTCTTC. Amino acid sequence: CASSAQGADNEQFF.

The chain joins TRBV28 to TRBJ2-7, with D possibly TRBD2 on 5 matching bases. Germline CDR1 and CDR2: MDHEN and SYDVKM. The CDR3 consists of 14 residues. The V gene lost 6 bases and the J gene lost 0 bases, with 12 bases spanning the gap. CDR3 nucleotide sequence: TGTGCCAGCAGAACAAGCGGTAGCTCCTACGAGCAGTACTTC. As protein: CASRTSGSSYEQYF.

A note on this clonotype: A far larger clone is off by one base, so a read error is likely. The V and J genes are TRBV7-6 and TRBJ2-4, with D possibly matching TRBD1 (6 bases). The J call may be faulty, since TRBJ2-5 better matches the DNA end. The CDR3 extends over 15 amino acids. CDR1 SGHVS and CDR2 FNYEAQ come from the germline V gene. CDR3 residues: CANSLVGHREETQYF. CDR3 in DNA: TGTGCCAACAGCTTAGTGGGACACCGAGAAGAGACCCAGTACTTC.

This chain connects TRBV4-3 to TRBJ2-3, with TRBD2 matching 12 bases. CDR3 length: 16 residues. Germline assignment: CDR1 LGHNA and CDR2 YSLEER. V gave up 3 bases and J gave up 8 bases; unmatched junction bases: 9. The CDR3 sequence is CASSQLSSGRAGTQYF. The CDR3 region has the DNA TGCGCCAGCAGCCAGCTATCTAGCGGGAGGGCCGGTACGCAGTATTTT.

The chain is built from TRBV19 and TRBJ1-2, with 9 nucleotides matching TRBD1. The CDR3 has 13 residues. Trimming took 6 bases from V and 8 from J; bases not matched to a gene: 7. Germline values: CDR1 LNHDA, CDR2 SQIVND (reference sequence). CDR3 in amino acids: CASRPGQGNGYTF. CDR3 coding DNA: TGTGCCAGTAGGCCGGGACAGGGCAACGGCTACACCTTC.

The chain uses TRBV10-1 and TRBJ2-3; the match to TRBD2 covers 8 bases. This CDR3 spans 15 amino acids. Germline assignment: CDR1 WNHNN and CDR2 SYGVQD (reference sequence). V shed 4 bases and J 3 bases; nucleotides not matched to a gene: 6. The CDR3 spells CASSGAGVDTDTQYF. The CDR3 DNA follows: TGCGCCAGCAGTGGAGCGGGAGTGGATACAGATACGCAGTATTTT.

This clonotype was counted once. The V gene is TRBV28, the J gene TRBJ1-5; D gene unclear. CDR3 length: 11 residues. Looked up from germline, CDR1 is MDHEN and CDR2 is SYDVKM. Trimming took 9 bases from V and 7 from J, leaving 10 bases between them. The CDR3 DNA is TGTGCCAGTGCCGGAAGGCAGCCCCAGCATTTT. Translating it yields CASAGRQPQHF.

This clonotype has just a few counts. The V and J genes are TRBV11-3 and TRBJ2-1; D gene unclear. This CDR3 has 14 amino acids. Trimming removed 3 bases from V and 7 bases from J, with 13 bases in between. Per the germline V gene, CDR1 is SGHNT and CDR2 is YENEEA. The CDR3 DNA follows: TGTGCCAGCAGCTTGTCCCCCCAGCATAATGAGCAGTTCTTC. The encoded protein is CASSLSPQHNEQFF.

This clonotype was counted once. CDR3 DNA sequence: TGTGCCAGCAGCTGGGGACTAGCGGGGTATGTGGAGCAGTTCTTC. It translates to CASSWGLAGYVEQFF. The chain links TRBV11-2 to TRBJ2-1, with TRBD2 matching over 13 bases. V shed 4 bases, J shed 10 bases, and the junction held 7 bases outside the gene matches. Looked up from germline, CDR1 is SGHAT and CDR2 is FQNNGV. There are 15 residues in the CDR3.

V and J are TRBV4-3 and TRBJ2-5, with 11 positions matching TRBD2. The CDR3 length is 14 residues. CDR1 is LGHNA, CDR2 YSLEER, per germline. J gave up 9 bases and V 5 bases, and 8 bases lay outside the gene matches. The CDR3 reads CASSYGTSGVAQYF. The CDR3 DNA follows: TGCGCCAGCAGCTACGGGACTAGCGGTGTGGCCCAGTACTTC.

This clonotype was counted only a few times. The rearrangement links TRBV4-2 to TRBJ2-5, with D perhaps TRBD2 (5 bases). Trimming left V 1 base short and J 5 bases short, with 11 bases between. The CDR3 is made up of 14 amino acids. Germline CDR1 LGHNA, CDR2 YNFKEQ. The CDR3 region is CASSQGASRETQYF. CDR3 nucleotides: TGTGCCAGCAGCCAAGGAGCTAGCAGGGAGACCCAGTACTTC.

V is TRBV5-1 and J is TRBJ1-2; unclear D gene. Trimming left V 2 bases short and J 5 bases short, with 10 bases between. CDR3 length: 13 amino acids. Germline CDR1 reads SGHRS; CDR2 reads YFSETQ. CDR3 nucleotides: TGCGCCAGCAGCTTTGGACGATCGTATGGCTACACCTTC. It translates to CASSFGRSYGYTF.